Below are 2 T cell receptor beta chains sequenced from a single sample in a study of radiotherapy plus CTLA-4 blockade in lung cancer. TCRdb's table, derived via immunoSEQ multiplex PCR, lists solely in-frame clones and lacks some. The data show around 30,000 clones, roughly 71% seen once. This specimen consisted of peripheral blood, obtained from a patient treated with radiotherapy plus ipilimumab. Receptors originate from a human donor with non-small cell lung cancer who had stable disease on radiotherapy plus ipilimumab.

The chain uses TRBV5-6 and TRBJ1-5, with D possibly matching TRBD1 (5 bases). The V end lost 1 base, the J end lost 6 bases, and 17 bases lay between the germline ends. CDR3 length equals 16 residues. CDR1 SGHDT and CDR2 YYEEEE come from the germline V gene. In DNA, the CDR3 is TGTGCCAGCAGCTTGAATTTCGGGACGGGCGGTCAGCCCCAGCATTTT. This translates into CASSLNFGTGGQPQHF.

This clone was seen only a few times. Here the CDR3 DNA reads TGTGCCAGCAGCCCAATGAGAGAAGAGACCCAGTACTTC. This sequence encodes CASSPMREETQYF. The V gene is TRBV7-8, the J gene TRBJ2-5; no firm D call. V was trimmed by 5 bases and J by 3 bases, leaving 10 bases between them. Per germline, CDR1 SGHVS and CDR2 FQNEAQ. The length of the CDR3 is 13 residues.